This is a list of T cell receptor beta chains from one sample in a study of CD4 T cells in relation to SARS-CoV-2 and coronaviruses. These receptors have no known antigen. The data were produced by immunoSEQ multiplex PCR, yet TCRdb's version contains in-frame clones alone and is incomplete. The data show fewer than 25,000 clones, roughly 80% seen once. Source material: CD4+ T cells from PBMCs, cultured in vitro. The receptors originated from a human donor in good health. The CDR3 runs from the conserved cysteine through the conserved F or W. The D gene is left open where the match is weak. Some rows mark clone size as missing; the rest say once, few, many or name a class of expanded clone.

CDR3 DNA	CDR3 protein	D gene	V gene	clone size	J gene
TGCGCCAGCAGCCCTGGCGGGCCGGGGGAGACCCAGTACTTC	CASSPGGPGETQYF	NA	TRBV5-1	NA	TRBJ2-5
TGTGCCAGCAGTTACTCCCCCCAAGAGACCCAGTACTTC	CASSYSPQETQYF	NA	TRBV6-5	NA	TRBJ2-5
TGCGCCAGCAGCTTTGCAGGGGGCGGCTACAATGAGCAGTTCTTC	CASSFAGGGYNEQFF	TRBD1	TRBV5-1	NA	TRBJ2-1
TGTGCCAGCAGCTTAGATACCCGTGTACGAAGCTCCTACAATGAGCAGTTCTTC	CASSLDTRVRSSYNEQFF	NA	TRBV11-2	NA	TRBJ2-1
TGTGCCTGGAGTGTAGGACTAGCGGGAACCGGAGATACGCAGTATTTT	CAWSVGLAGTGDTQYF	TRBD2	TRBV30	NA	TRBJ2-3
TGTGCCAGCAGTTTAAACAGGGACGGTGATGGCTACACCTTC	CASSLNRDGDGYTF	NA	TRBV27	NA	TRBJ1-2
TGTGCCAGCAGCGACCAGACAGGCCTGAGCTCCTACGAGCAGTACTTC	CASSDQTGLSSYEQYF	NA	TRBV28	NA	TRBJ2-7
TGCGCCAGCAGCTTACTAGCGGGAGGGGGTAATGAGCAGTTCTTC	CASSLLAGGGNEQFF	TRBD2	TRBV5-1	NA	TRBJ2-1
TGCAGTGCTAGTCGTCAGATGAACACCGGGGAGCTGTTTTTT	CSASRQMNTGELFF	NA	TRBV20-1	NA	TRBJ2-2
TGTGCCAGCAGCTTAAGGGGGACTACTCCCGGAATCGTCAATGAGCAGTTCTTC	CASSLRGTTPGIVNEQFF	NA	TRBV7-6	NA	TRBJ2-1
TGTGCCAGCAGCCAAGAAGACTGGGGGCGGGCTGAAGCTTTCTTT	CASSQEDWGRAEAFF	NA	TRBV3-1/TRBV3-2	NA	TRBJ1-1
TGTGCCCGAAGGGTATCGCCTGGCTACACCTTC	CARRVSPGYTF	NA	TRBV30	NA	TRBJ1-2
TGCGCCAGCAGCTTGGAGCTAGCGGGGGGCAATGAGCAGTTCTTC	CASSLELAGGNEQFF	TRBD2	TRBV5-1	NA	TRBJ2-1
TGTGCCAGCAGCCAAGGGTCCGAATTGAACACTGAAGCTTTCTTT	CASSQGSELNTEAFF	NA	TRBV3-1/TRBV3-2	NA	TRBJ1-1
TGTGCCAGCAGCTTAAGAGCGGGCCTACCTTACTACGAGCAGTACTTC	CASSLRAGLPYYEQYF	NA	TRBV11-2	medium-sized	TRBJ2-7
TGTGCCAGCAGCCAAGACAGGGTCCAAAACATTCAGTACTTC	CASSQDRVQNIQYF	NA	TRBV3-1/TRBV3-2	few	TRBJ2-4
TGTGCCAGCAGTTGGGACAGGACCTACGAGCAGTACTTC	CASSWDRTYEQYF	TRBD1	TRBV6-5	NA	TRBJ2-7
TGCGCCAGCAGCCTAGCGGGGGACTATGGCTACACCTTC	CASSLAGDYGYTF	NA	TRBV5-1	NA	TRBJ1-2
TGTGCCAGCAGTTTCAGGGTTAGCGGGAACTATGGCTACACCTTC	CASSFRVSGNYGYTF	NA	TRBV27	medium-sized	TRBJ1-2
TGTGCCAGCAGCTTGAGACTAGCGGGCGACCAAGAGACCCAGTACTTC	CASSLRLAGDQETQYF	TRBD2	TRBV5-4	NA	TRBJ2-5
TGTGCCAGCTCACCGGATGAGGGACAGGGGGCTACGCAGTATTTT	CASSPDEGQGATQYF	TRBD1	TRBV18	NA	TRBJ2-3
TGTGCCAGCAGTTACTCGAGGGCTGGCGAGCAGTACTTC	CASSYSRAGEQYF	NA	TRBV6-2/TRBV6-3	NA	TRBJ2-7
TGTGCCAGCTCACCACTTGGAGGAGTAGGCAATGAGCAGTTCTTC	CASSPLGGVGNEQFF	NA	TRBV18	NA	TRBJ2-1
TGCGCCAGCAGCTTGGGCGGGTACGAAGAGACCCAGTACTTC	CASSLGGYEETQYF	NA	TRBV5-1	NA	TRBJ2-5
TGTGCGGTTGGGGTCCAGGGCACTGAAGCTTTCTTT	CAVGVQGTEAFF	NA	TRBV6-5	once	TRBJ1-1
TGCGCCAGCAGTCCTAGGCAGCACAATCAGCCCCAGCATTTT	CASSPRQHNQPQHF	NA	TRBV10-2	NA	TRBJ1-5
TGTGCCAGTATCCGGACAGGGACTAACTATGGCTACACCTTC	CASIRTGTNYGYTF	TRBD1	TRBV19	NA	TRBJ1-2
TGTGCCACCAGTGTCGAGGGCCAAGAGACCCAGTACTTC	CATSVEGQETQYF	NA	TRBV24-1	NA	TRBJ2-5
TGTGCCAGCAGCTTATTTTCCGGGTATGGCTACACCTTC	CASSLFSGYGYTF	NA	TRBV7-9	NA	TRBJ1-2
TGTGCCAGCAGCCTCGGACTAGCGGGAGGAGATACGCAGTATTTT	CASSLGLAGGDTQYF	TRBD2	TRBV13	NA	TRBJ2-3
TGTGCCAGCAGTTTGGCTAGCGGGGCCCCCTACGAGCAGTACTTC	CASSLASGAPYEQYF	TRBD2	TRBV27	NA	TRBJ2-7
TGTGCCAGCAGCTCGGGACAGGGTAACACTGAAGCTTTCTTT	CASSSGQGNTEAFF	TRBD1	TRBV5-8	NA	TRBJ1-1
TGCGCCAGCAGCATAGCGGCCAGCGCAGATACGCAGTATTTT	CASSIAASADTQYF	NA	TRBV5-1	NA	TRBJ2-3
TGTGCCAGCAGCTTTGGGCAGGGAGGGTCACCCCTCCACTTT	CASSFGQGGSPLHF	NA	TRBV7-2	once	TRBJ1-6
TGTGCCAGCAGCGTACAGGGGCGAGGCACCGGGGAGCTGTTTTTT	CASSVQGRGTGELFF	TRBD1	TRBV5-4	NA	TRBJ2-2
TGTGCCAGCAGCCGATCAACAGGGGGAAAACTGTTTTTT	CASSRSTGGKLFF	TRBD1	TRBV6-5	NA	TRBJ1-4
TGCGCCAGCAGCCACGACTCCTACGAGCAGTACTTC	CASSHDSYEQYF	NA	TRBV5-1	NA	TRBJ2-7
TGTGCCAGCAGCTACCGGGACAGGGGAATTTTGGAGACCCAGTACTTC	CASSYRDRGILETQYF	TRBD1	TRBV5-4	NA	TRBJ2-5
TGTGCCAGCAGCCACGTGGGGAGGGGCGGGAATGAAGCTTTCTTT	CASSHVGRGGNEAFF	NA	TRBV11-2	NA	TRBJ1-1
TGTGCCAGTAGTAGGGGGGACTATCAGGGTCGGGGGGAGCTGTTTTTT	CASSRGDYQGRGELFF	TRBD2	TRBV19	NA	TRBJ2-2
TGTGCCAGCAGGCCGGGATCCAATAATTCACCCCTCCACTTT	CASRPGSNNSPLHF	NA	TRBV6-5	medium-sized	TRBJ1-6
TGTGCCACCAGTGATTCGGGGGATTACGGGGAGACCCAGTACTTC	CATSDSGDYGETQYF	NA	TRBV24-1	NA	TRBJ2-5
TGTGCCAGTAACACCAGGGGGGGCAATCAGCCCCAGCATTTT	CASNTRGGNQPQHF	TRBD1	TRBV19	few	TRBJ1-5
TGTGCCACCTCGGACAGGACAGCTAACTATGGCTACACCTTC	CATSDRTANYGYTF	TRBD1	TRBV10-3	NA	TRBJ1-2
TGCGCCAGCAGCTTGGGAACTAGCGGGAGGGACGGTATATACATTCAGTACTTC	CASSLGTSGRDGIYIQYF	TRBD2	TRBV5-1	NA	TRBJ2-4
TGTGCCAGCACGCAGACTTTCAGGGGTTGGGGCTACACCTTC	CASTQTFRGWGYTF	NA	TRBV6-5	once	TRBJ1-2
TGCGCCAGCAGAATGACGGGGAGCAATCAGCCCCAGCATTTT	CASRMTGSNQPQHF	NA	TRBV10-2	NA	TRBJ1-5
TGCGCCAGCAGCCCCCAACCGAGGGGGGACACTGAAGCTTTCTTT	CASSPQPRGDTEAFF	NA	TRBV5-1	NA	TRBJ1-1
TGTGCCAGCAGTTTCGGACGGGAGTATGAGCAGTTCTTC	CASSFGREYEQFF	NA	TRBV12-3/TRBV12-4	NA	TRBJ2-1
TGTGCCAGCAGTACAGCTTACCGACAGGGGGCCTTTCAGCCCCAGCATTTT	CASSTAYRQGAFQPQHF	TRBD1	TRBV27	NA	TRBJ1-5
TGTGCCAGCAGACCTAGTACGGTTAGCACCATATATTTT	CASRPSTVSTIYF	NA	TRBV6-5	NA	TRBJ1-3
TGTGCCAGCAGCCCGACTGGACGCCCCGGGAGCACTGAAGCTTTCTTT	CASSPTGRPGSTEAFF	NA	TRBV11-2	few	TRBJ1-1
TGTGCCAGCAGCGACTCTAGCGGGGGCCGGGATGAGCAGTTCTTC	CASSDSSGGRDEQFF	TRBD2	TRBV6-5	NA	TRBJ2-1